The clone carrying this TCR beta chain has only a few counts. No antigen is known for it. These data originate in a study of post-analysis software for immune sequencing data. Across the study: Relapsing-remitting, secondary progressive and progressive-relapsing courses of multiple sclerosis were included.

This CDR3 has 14 residues. The germline V gene has CDR1 MGHDK and CDR2 SYGVNS. Germline trimming cut 4 bases from V and 5 bases from J; bases unmatched to any gene: 6. Study observations and caveats: Patients with multiple sclerosis recorded significantly lower normalized Chao1 diversity than controls, the study found. F measure grouped same-batch samples tightly together. In patients, five or six TRBV segments were more frequent than in controls, with TRBV5-6, TRBV5-1 and TRBV20-1 among them.

Each TCR beta cDNA library carried unique molecular identifiers. Roughly 0.5 million cDNA molecules were obtained from about 0.98 to 11 million T cells. In TCRdb, the PCR reads were re-called with MiXCR into one record per CDR3 protein. The data show roughly 870,000 distinct CDR3 sequences, approximately 50% seen once. The chain is built from TRBV25-1 and TRBJ2-7; 9 nucleotides line up with TRBD1. The material sequenced was blood. This receptor was identified in a girl between 5 and 17 years old with multiple sclerosis. CDR3 amino acids: CASSARDRDHEQYF. Here the CDR3 DNA reads TGTGCCAGCAGTGCCCGGGACAGGGACCACGAGCAGTACTTC.